Following are 32 T cell receptor beta chains from one sample sequenced in a study of OX40 agonist ivuxolimab in advanced cancers. The repertoire was sequenced with immunoSEQ multiplex PCR; TCRdb's copy has only in-frame clones and lacks some. In the table there are tens of thousands of clones, 90% of which are singletons. The source was CD4+ or CD8+ T cells sorted from blood, collected in a trial of the OX40 agonist ivuxolimab. The source is an adult with an advanced solid tumor such as melanoma, head and neck, liver or kidney cancer.

V and J are TRBV18 and TRBJ2-5, with a tentative D call TRBD1 (7 bases). The assigned J gene may be wrong: the sequence end matches TRBJ2-7 better. The CDR3 is 13 residues long. Germline CDR1 reads KGHSH; CDR2 reads LQKENI. The CDR3 protein is CASGGTEGYEQYF. Written as DNA, the CDR3 is TGTGCCAGCGGGGGGACAGAAGGTTACGAGCAGTACTTC.

V gene TRBV21-1 combines with J gene TRBJ1-5. TRBV21-1 is assigned pseudogene status. This CDR3 contains 13 residues. In DNA form, the CDR3 reads TGTGCCACCCCGGGACCGGGGCCAGAGCCCCAGCATTTT. Translation: CATPGPGPEPQHF.

V usage is TRBV5-5 and J usage is TRBJ2-3, with 8 nucleotides matching TRBD2. After removal of 4 bases from V and 0 bases from J, the junction contained 7 bases not matched to a gene. CDR1 is SGHKS, CDR2 YYEKEE, per germline (reference sequence). The CDR3 covers 16 residues. The CDR3 sequence is CASSPAPSGSTDTQYF. The CDR3 DNA follows: TGTGCCAGCAGCCCGGCTCCTAGCGGGAGCACAGATACGCAGTATTTT.

J is TRBJ1-1 and V is TRBV25-1; 8 bases are shared with TRBD1. In germline, CDR1 is MGHDK, CDR2 SYGVNS. V lost 6 bases, J lost 2 bases, and 8 bases stayed unmatched. The CDR3 has 15 residues. For the CDR3, the DNA is TGTGCCAGCAGCATTGACAGGGGCGTAAACACTGAAGCTTTCTTT. It yields the protein CASSIDRGVNTEAFF.

This sequence joins TRBV5-4 and TRBJ2-2; 8 bases fit TRBD2. The CDR3 is made up of 15 amino acids. With V trimmed by 4 bases and J by 0 bases, 2 bases remained unmatched. The germline CDR1 and CDR2 sequences are SGHNT and YYREEE (reference sequence). CDR3 DNA sequence: TGTGCCAGCAGCAGGACTAGCACGAACACCGGGGAGCTGTTTTTT. Translation gives CASSRTSTNTGELFF.

The chain carries TRBV7-9 and TRBJ2-5, with D perhaps assigned TRBD1 or TRBD2 (5 bases each). V gave up 4 bases and J gave up 0 bases, with 18 bases separating them. This CDR3 contains 17 residues. Per germline, CDR1 SEHNR and CDR2 FQNEAQ (reference sequence). CDR3 DNA: TGTGCCAGCAGCTCGGCACCGGGACGCCAAAACCAAGAGACCCAGTACTTC. Residues: CASSSAPGRQNQETQYF. The whole variable domain, remainder taken from reference TRBV7-9 and TRBJ2-5, is DTGVSQNPRHKITKRGQNVTFRCDPISEHNRLYWYRQTLGQGPEFLTYFQNEAQLEKSRLLSDRFSAERPKGSFSTLEIQRTEQGDSAMYLCASSSAPGRQNQETQYFGPGTRLLVL.

As for this clone: Compared with germline, one end of the junction differs, possibly owing to a read error. CDR3 nucleotide sequence: TGTGCTAGCAGCTTAGGTAACCAGAATGAGCAGTTCTTC. This translates into CASSLGNQNEQFF. J is TRBJ2-1 and V is TRBV7-7; D gene unclear. CDR1 is SSHAT and CDR2 is FNYEAQ in the germline V gene (reference sequence). This CDR3 region has 13 residues.

The chain has TRBV12-5 and TRBJ2-7; the D is unclear. The CDR3 has 12 amino acids. V lost 4 bases, J lost 6 bases, and 10 bases lay in between. Germline CDR1 LGHNT, CDR2 FRNRAP. The CDR3 loop reads CASGSRNFEQYF. The CDR3 DNA follows: TGTGCTAGTGGTTCGAGGAATTTCGAGCAGTACTTC.

The chain uses TRBV18 and TRBJ2-5; 11 bases map to TRBD1. Germline CDR1 is KGHSH and CDR2 is LQKENI. V was pared by 2 bases and J by 4 bases, with 0 bases of the junction left unmatched. This CDR3 contains 14 residues. Here the CDR3 DNA reads TGTGCCAGCTCACCAGGACAGGGGGCAGAGACCCAGTACTTC. Translated, it gives CASSPGQGAETQYF.

Only one count was recorded for this clone. The chain has TRBV18 and TRBJ2-1; 8 nucleotides align to TRBD1. Germline trimming cut 8 bases from V and 5 bases from J; bases unmatched to any gene: 5. This CDR3 is built from 13 residues. Germline CDR1 and CDR2: KGHSH and LQKENI. This CDR3 is CASEDRVNNEQFF. The CDR3 bases are TGTGCCAGCGAGGACAGGGTAAACAATGAGCAGTTCTTC.

This chain uses TRBV2 with TRBJ2-7, with a weak D call TRBD2 (6 bases). Germline V gene lookup returns CDR1 SNHLY and CDR2 FYNNEI. V lost 8 bases to trimming and J lost 0 bases, with 14 bases between them. The CDR3 totals 14 residues. CDR3 in amino acids: CASHLGGNSYEQYF. The CDR3 DNA follows: TGTGCCAGCCACCTGGGGGGTAACTCCTACGAGCAGTACTTC.

This clone was picked up one time. The genes are TRBV11-3 and TRBJ1-1; 10 nucleotides line up with TRBD1. The CDR3 is 16 residues long. V lost 5 bases, J lost 1 base, and 7 bases stayed unmatched. From germline, CDR1 is SGHNT and CDR2 YENEEA. CDR3 protein: CASSPEDRGANTEAFF. CDR3 nucleotide sequence: TGTGCCAGCAGCCCCGAGGACAGGGGGGCGAACACTGAAGCTTTCTTT.

This clone was seen only once. This chain uses TRBV19 with TRBJ1-2; no clear D gene. The germline CDR1 and CDR2 sequences are LNHDA and SQIVND (reference sequence). The V end was cut by 4 bases, the J end by 0 bases, with 15 bases between. The CDR3 runs to 16 residues. In DNA, the CDR3 is TGTGCCAGTAGTAGGGCCGGTAACCAAGCTAACTATGGCTACACCTTC. It specifies CASSRAGNQANYGYTF.

The J gene is TRBJ2-5, the V gene TRBV29-1; possibly TRBD1 for D (8 bases). CDR1 and CDR2 from the germline V gene are SQVTM and ANQGSEA. This CDR3 contains 12 residues. Trimming took off 7 bases at V and 5 bases at J, with 14 bases between the two ends. In DNA, the CDR3 is TGCAGCGCTACAGGGGGAGGGGAGACCCAGTACTTC. Its protein product is CSATGGGETQYF.

The CDR3 loop reads CASSERPGQGAYEQYF. The CDR3 region has the DNA TGTGCCAGCAGTGAAAGGCCGGGACAGGGGGCCTACGAGCAGTACTTC. The chain is built from TRBV2 and TRBJ2-7; 11 bases are a match to TRBD1. From germline, CDR1 is SNHLY and CDR2 FYNNEI. CDR3 size: 16 residues. After removal of 2 bases from V and 2 bases from J, the junction contained 5 bases not matched to a gene. Variable domain in full (rest from reference TRBV2 and TRBJ2-7): EPEVTQTPSHQVTQMGQEVILRCVPISNHLYFYWYRQILGQKVEFLVSFYNNEISEKSEIFDDQFSVERPDGSNFTLKIRSTKLEDSAMYFCASSERPGQGAYEQYFGPGTRLTVT.

V is TRBV6-6 and J is TRBJ2-7; 12 nucleotides match TRBD2. CDR1 and CDR2 (germline): MNHNY, SVGAGI (reference sequence). The V and J ends lost 2 bases and 3 bases, in that order; junction bases with no gene match: 2. The CDR3 has 15 residues. DNA for the CDR3: TGTGCCAGCAGTTACCCGACTAGCGGGGGCTACGAGCAGTACTTC. Amino acids: CASSYPTSGGYEQYF.

The chain recombines TRBV30 with TRBJ1-3, with D possibly matching TRBD1 (6 bases). The CDR3 extends over 15 amino acids. The V and J ends lost 1 base and 2 bases respectively, with 12 bases between them. Germline CDR1 and CDR2: GTSNPN and SVGIG (reference sequence). The CDR3 region is CAWSDLGAPGNTIYF. CDR3 bases: TGTGCCTGGAGTGACCTGGGGGCCCCTGGAAACACCATATATTTT.

The table lists this clone with a count of one. This chain uses TRBV12-5 with TRBJ2-1; TRBD2 agrees at 8 bases. The CDR3 covers 17 residues. With 4 bases clipped from V and 9 bases from J, the junction kept 17 bases outside the gene matches. The germline V gene has CDR1 LGHNT and CDR2 FRNRAP. CDR3 coding DNA: TGTGCTAGTGGTTCCACTCGGGGGGGGCATAGTGGCGGTGAGCAGTTCTTC. Translation gives CASGSTRGGHSGGEQFF.

The chain couples TRBV2 to TRBJ2-1, with 9 bases lining up with TRBD1. The V gene's germline CDR1 is SNHLY and CDR2 FYNNEI. This CDR3 is built from 14 residues. V shed 6 bases, J shed 5 bases, and the junction held 5 bases outside the gene matches. CDR3 sequence reads: CASRDRGANNEQFF. CDR3 DNA sequence: TGTGCCAGCAGGGACAGGGGAGCAAACAATGAGCAGTTCTTC.

The genes are TRBV10-3 and TRBJ2-3, with D perhaps matching TRBD1 (5 bases). Germline CDR1 reads ENHRY; CDR2 reads SYGVKD. Trimming cost V 0 bases and J 0 bases, with 7 bases left between them. The CDR3 extends over 15 amino acids. The CDR3 coding sequence is TGTGCCATCAGTGAGTCGGGGCTAAGCACAGATACGCAGTATTTT. It encodes CAISESGLSTDTQYF.

The chain joins TRBV5-4 to TRBJ2-5; the match to TRBD1 covers 7 bases. CDR3 length: 14 residues. Germline values: CDR1 SGHNT, CDR2 YYREEE (reference sequence). V was clipped by 4 bases and J by 5 bases; unmatched bases: 8. CDR3 residues: CASSLVSQGETQYF. For the CDR3, the DNA is TGTGCCAGCAGCCTGGTCTCACAGGGGGAGACCCAGTACTTC.

This chain connects TRBV18 to TRBJ1-1; D remains ambiguous. V lost 3 bases to trimming and J lost 7 bases, with 12 bases between them. This CDR3 is built from 13 residues. Germline CDR1 is KGHSH and CDR2 is LQKENI. The CDR3, as DNA: TGTGCCAGCTCACCGGTCGCCAGAGGTGAAGCTTTCTTT. Translation: CASSPVARGEAFF.

This chain links TRBV15 with TRBJ1-6; 8 positions agree with TRBD1. From germline, CDR1 is LNHNV and CDR2 YYDKDF (reference sequence). The junction had 7 bases not matched to a gene; V was cut back by 5 bases and J by 7 bases. CDR3 size: 15 residues. As DNA, the CDR3 is TGTGCCACCAGCGATGGACAGGGATTAAATTCACCCCTCCACTTT. Its translation: CATSDGQGLNSPLHF.

Only a few counts were recorded for this clone. The chain uses TRBV30 and TRBJ1-2; the D gene is possibly TRBD1 (5 bases). CDR3 length equals 15 residues. Germline V CDR1 and CDR2: GTSNPN, SVGIG (reference sequence). Trimming pared 3 bases from V and 0 bases from J, leaving 14 bases between. CDR3 nucleotide sequence: TGTGCCTGGAGGGGGACCGGCAGGACTAACTATGGCTACACCTTC. Residues: CAWRGTGRTNYGYTF.

The chain links TRBV19 to TRBJ2-3; D is unclear. The V end lost 3 bases, the J end lost 1 base, and 11 bases lay between the germline ends. Germline CDR1 LNHDA, CDR2 SQIVND (reference sequence). CDR3 length equals 15 residues. CDR3 amino acids: CASSMEGLGTDTQYF. CDR3 sequence (DNA): TGTGCCAGTAGTATGGAAGGGTTGGGCACAGATACGCAGTATTTT.

This chain joins TRBV9 and TRBJ2-5, with 9 nucleotides matching TRBD2. There are 16 residues in the CDR3. V gave up 3 bases and J gave up 5 bases; unmatched junction bases: 11. Germline V gene data show CDR1 as SGDLS and CDR2 as YYNGEE. CDR3 DNA: TGTGCCAGCAGCGGGCCCAGCGGGACTAGCAAGGAGACCCAGTACTTC. Protein product: CASSGPSGTSKETQYF. Together with reference TRBV9 and TRBJ2-5, the CDR3 gives the full variable domain: DSGVTQTPKHLITATGQRVTLRCSPRSGDLSVYWYQQSLDQGLQFLIQYYNGEERAKGNILERFSAQQFPDLHSELNLSSLELGDSALYFCASSGPSGTSKETQYFGPGTRLLVL.

The V and J genes are TRBV18 and TRBJ2-7, with no clear D. V lost 8 bases and J 2 bases, leaving 16 bases between the germline ends. Germline assignment: CDR1 KGHSH and CDR2 LQKENI. The CDR3 loop spans 14 amino acids. CDR3 nucleotides: TGTGCCAGCACCCCCCCCGGGCTTCCCTACGAGCAGTACTTC. It is translated as CASTPPGLPYEQYF.

The chain is built from TRBV9 and TRBJ2-3; 8 bases align to TRBD1. CDR1 and CDR2 (germline): SGDLS, YYNGEE. V was clipped by 4 bases and J by 1 base; unmatched bases: 8. The CDR3 totals 16 residues. The CDR3 nucleotides are TGTGCCAGCAGCCCTCGGACAGGGTTGGGCACAGATACGCAGTATTTT. This encodes CASSPRTGLGTDTQYF.

This chain connects TRBV13 to TRBJ2-1; 11 positions match TRBD1. The ends lost 5 bases at V and 4 bases at J; junction bases unmatched: 4. The CDR3 length is 15 residues. The V gene's germline CDR1 is PRHDT and CDR2 FYEKMQ (reference sequence). The CDR3 here is CASSPGTGGYNEQFF. The DNA of the CDR3 is TGTGCCAGCAGCCCCGGGACAGGGGGTTACAATGAGCAGTTCTTC.

This sequence joins TRBV5-6 and TRBJ2-5; the D gene is possibly TRBD2 (6 bases). CDR1 is SGHDT and CDR2 is YYEEEE in the germline V gene. The germline V and J ends were trimmed by 2 bases and 5 bases, with 16 bases remaining between them. The CDR3 loop spans 15 amino acids. The CDR3 loop is CASSFGGTRGETQYF. The CDR3 DNA reads as TGTGCCAGCAGCTTCGGCGGAACCCGGGGGGAGACCCAGTACTTC.

This chain uses TRBV5-1 with TRBJ2-5; 8 bases map to TRBD2. V gave up 4 bases and J gave up 5 bases; unmatched junction bases: 7. The CDR3 runs to 14 residues. CDR1 and CDR2 from the germline V gene are SGHRS and YFSETQ. CDR3 nucleotides: TGCGCCAGCAGCGGGCAAGGCGGGGGGGAGACCCAGTACTTC. Its translation is CASSGQGGGETQYF.

The V gene is TRBV13, the J gene TRBJ2-6; possible D gene TRBD1, 6 bases. Germline-derived CDR1 and CDR2 are PRHDT and FYEKMQ (reference sequence). V was shortened by 5 bases and J by 1 base, with 9 bases between the two germline ends. This CDR3 is built from 15 residues. CDR3 nucleotide sequence: TGTGCCAGCAGCCCTGGACAGTCTGGGGCCAACGTCCTGACTTTC. Translated: CASSPGQSGANVLTF.